This T cell receptor (beta chain) comes out of a study of blood T cell repertoires in COVID-19. Study as a whole: The United States, Italy and Spain supplied acute and convalescent COVID-19 samples. The analysed material was cDNA or gDNA that came from T cells, B-cell-depleted T cells, or PBMCs.

As processed by the authors: Reference gene primers were amplified, and this amplification served to estimate nucleated cell counts. Generated by immunoSEQ multiplex PCR, the TCRdb table keeps only in-frame clones and is missing some. The DNA was the basis for D and trimming; V, J and clone size are from that table. The sample gives about 33,000 clones, roughly 85% of which show up once; 7.5% to 10% is in the top ten. This CDR3 has 15 residues. From germline, CDR1 is SGHAT and CDR2 FQNNGV. V was trimmed by 6 bases and J by 3 bases, leaving 15 bases between them. The sequencing input was peripheral blood. The chain couples TRBV11-2 to TRBJ2-1; D is uncertain. This clonotype was obtained from a man aged 80 or over with active COVID-19. The CDR3 sequence: CASSLTEIFYNEQFF. The CDR3 nucleotides read TGTGCCAGCAGTTTAACGGAGATATTCTACAATGAGCAGTTCTTC.